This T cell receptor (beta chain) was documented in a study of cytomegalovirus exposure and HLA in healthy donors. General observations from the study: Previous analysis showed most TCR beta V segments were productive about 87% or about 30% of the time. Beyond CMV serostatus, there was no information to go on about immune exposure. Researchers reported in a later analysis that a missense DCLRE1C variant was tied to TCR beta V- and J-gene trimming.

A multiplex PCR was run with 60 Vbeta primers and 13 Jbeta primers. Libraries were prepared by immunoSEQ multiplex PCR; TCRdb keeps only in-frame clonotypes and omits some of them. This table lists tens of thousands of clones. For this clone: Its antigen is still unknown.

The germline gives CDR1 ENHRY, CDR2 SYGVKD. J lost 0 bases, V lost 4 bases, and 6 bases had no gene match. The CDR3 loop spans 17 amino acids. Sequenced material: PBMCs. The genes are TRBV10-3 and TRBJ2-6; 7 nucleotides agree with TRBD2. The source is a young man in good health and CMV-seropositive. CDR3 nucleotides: TGTGCCATCAGTGGTGGGGAGGGAAACTCTGGGGCCAACGTCCTGACTTTC. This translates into CAISGGEGNSGANVLTF.